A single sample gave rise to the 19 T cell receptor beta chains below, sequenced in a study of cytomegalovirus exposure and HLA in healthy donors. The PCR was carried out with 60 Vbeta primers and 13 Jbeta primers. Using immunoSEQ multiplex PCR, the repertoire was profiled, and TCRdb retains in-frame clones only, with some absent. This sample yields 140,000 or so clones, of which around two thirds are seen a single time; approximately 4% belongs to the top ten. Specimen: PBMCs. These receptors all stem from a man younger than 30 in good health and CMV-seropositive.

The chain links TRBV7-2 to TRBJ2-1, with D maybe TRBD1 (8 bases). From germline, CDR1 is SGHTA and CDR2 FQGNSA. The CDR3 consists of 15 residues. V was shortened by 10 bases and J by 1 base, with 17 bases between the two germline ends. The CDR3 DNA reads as TGTGCCACCTCAGGACAGGGAGGGTCCTACAATGAGCAGTTCTTC. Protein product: CATSGQGGSYNEQFF.

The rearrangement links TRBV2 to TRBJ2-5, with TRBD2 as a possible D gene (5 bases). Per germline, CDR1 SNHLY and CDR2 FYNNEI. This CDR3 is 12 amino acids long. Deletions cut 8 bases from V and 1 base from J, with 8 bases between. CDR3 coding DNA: TGTGCCAGCGGACTGGTCCAAGAGACCCAGTACTTC. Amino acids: CASGLVQETQYF.

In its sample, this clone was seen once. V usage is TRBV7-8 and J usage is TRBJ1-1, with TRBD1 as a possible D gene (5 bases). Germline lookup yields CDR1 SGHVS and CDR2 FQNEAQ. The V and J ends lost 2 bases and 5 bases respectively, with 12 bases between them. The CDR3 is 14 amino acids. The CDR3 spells CASSLRVGGTEAFF. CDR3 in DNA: TGTGCCAGCAGCTTACGAGTCGGGGGGACTGAAGCTTTCTTT.

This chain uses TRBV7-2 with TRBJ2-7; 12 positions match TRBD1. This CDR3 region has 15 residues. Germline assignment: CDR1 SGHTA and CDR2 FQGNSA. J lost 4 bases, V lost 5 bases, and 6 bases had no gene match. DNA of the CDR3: TGTGCCAGCAGCAGAACGGGACAGGGGGCTTACGAGCAGTACTTC. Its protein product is CASSRTGQGAYEQYF.

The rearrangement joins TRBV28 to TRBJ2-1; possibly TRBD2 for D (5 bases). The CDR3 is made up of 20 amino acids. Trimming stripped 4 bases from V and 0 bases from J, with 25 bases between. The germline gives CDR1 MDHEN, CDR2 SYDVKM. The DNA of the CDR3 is TGTGCCAGCAGTTCTCCAATCCCCGGGAAGGTCCTGAGCTCCTACAATGAGCAGTTCTTC. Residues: CASSSPIPGKVLSSYNEQFF.

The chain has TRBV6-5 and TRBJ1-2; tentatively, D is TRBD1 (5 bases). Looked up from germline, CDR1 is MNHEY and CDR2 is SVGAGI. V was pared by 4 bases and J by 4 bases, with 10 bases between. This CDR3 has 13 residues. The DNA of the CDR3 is TGTGCCAGCAGTTCGCAGGGAGGCTATGGCTACACCTTC. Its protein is CASSSQGGYGYTF.

Here the CDR3 reads CASSLPNGRGGDTEAFF. Written as DNA, the CDR3 is TGTGCCAGCAGCTTACCAAATGGACGAGGGGGCGACACTGAAGCTTTCTTT. V usage is TRBV7-9 and J usage is TRBJ1-1, with 7 bases fitting TRBD1. Germline V lookup: CDR1 SEHNR, CDR2 FQNEAQ (reference sequence). J was trimmed by 3 bases and V by 2 bases; bases with no gene match: 12. The CDR3 consists of 17 residues.

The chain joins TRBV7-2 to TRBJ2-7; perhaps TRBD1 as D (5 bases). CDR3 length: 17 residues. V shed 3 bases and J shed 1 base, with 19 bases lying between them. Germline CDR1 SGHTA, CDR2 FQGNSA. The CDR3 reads CASSFRLEMAGSYEQYF. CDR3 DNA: TGTGCCAGCAGCTTCCGATTGGAGATGGCAGGGTCCTACGAGCAGTACTTC.

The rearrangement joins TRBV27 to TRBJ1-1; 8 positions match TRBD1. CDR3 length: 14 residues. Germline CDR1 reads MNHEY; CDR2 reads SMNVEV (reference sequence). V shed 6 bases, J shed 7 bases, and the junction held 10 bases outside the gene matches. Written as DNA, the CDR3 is TGTGCCAGCAGACCCACCGGGACAGGCCGTGAAGCTTTCTTT. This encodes CASRPTGTGREAFF.

In DNA, the CDR3 is TGCGCCAGCAGCCCGGGACAGGGAAGCAATCAGCCCCAGCATTTT. Its translation: CASSPGQGSNQPQHF. The chain links TRBV5-1 to TRBJ1-5; TRBD1 agrees at 9 bases. Germline CDR1 reads SGHRS; CDR2 reads YFSETQ. The CDR3 extends over 15 amino acids. V lost 4 bases, J lost 1 base, and 3 bases stayed unmatched.

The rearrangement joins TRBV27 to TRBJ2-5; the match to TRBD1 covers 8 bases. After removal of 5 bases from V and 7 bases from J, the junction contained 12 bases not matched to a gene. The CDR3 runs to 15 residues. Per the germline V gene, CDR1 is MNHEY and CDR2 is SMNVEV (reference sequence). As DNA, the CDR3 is TGTGCCAGCAGTCCCCGACAGGGGTGGGCAGGGACCCAGTACTTC. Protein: CASSPRQGWAGTQYF.

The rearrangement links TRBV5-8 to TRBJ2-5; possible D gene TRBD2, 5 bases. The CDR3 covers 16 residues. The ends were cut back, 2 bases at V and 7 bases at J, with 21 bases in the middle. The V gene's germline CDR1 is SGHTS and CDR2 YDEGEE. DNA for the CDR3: TGTGCCAGCAGCTTCCGGAGGAGCGGCCCGTGGGGGACCCAGTACTTC. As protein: CASSFRRSGPWGTQYF.

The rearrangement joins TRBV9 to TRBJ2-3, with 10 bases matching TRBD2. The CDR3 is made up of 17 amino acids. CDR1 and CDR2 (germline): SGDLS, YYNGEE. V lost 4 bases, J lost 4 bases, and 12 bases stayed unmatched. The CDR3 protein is CASSLSPASGSADTQYF. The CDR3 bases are TGTGCCAGCAGCTTATCCCCAGCTAGCGGGAGTGCAGATACGCAGTATTTT.

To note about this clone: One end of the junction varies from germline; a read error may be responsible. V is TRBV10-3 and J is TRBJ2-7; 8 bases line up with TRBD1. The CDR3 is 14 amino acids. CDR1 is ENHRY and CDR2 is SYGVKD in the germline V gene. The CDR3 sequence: CATSLDRGPYEQYF. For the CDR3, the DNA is TGTGCCACCAGTCTTGACAGGGGCCCCTACGAGCAGTACTTC.

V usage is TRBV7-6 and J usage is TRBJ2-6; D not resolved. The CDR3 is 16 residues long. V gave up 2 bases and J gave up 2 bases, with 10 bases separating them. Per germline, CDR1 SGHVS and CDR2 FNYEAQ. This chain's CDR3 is CASSLMGRTGANVLTF. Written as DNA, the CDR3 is TGTGCCAGCAGCTTAATGGGCAGGACTGGGGCCAACGTCCTGACTTTC.

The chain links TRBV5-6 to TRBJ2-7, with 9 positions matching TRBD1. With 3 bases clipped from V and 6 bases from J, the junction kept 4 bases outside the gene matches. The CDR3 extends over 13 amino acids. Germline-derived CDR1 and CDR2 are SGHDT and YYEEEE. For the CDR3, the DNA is TGTGCCAGCAGCTGGGGACAGGGTTTCGAGCAGTACTTC. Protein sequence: CASSWGQGFEQYF.

The CDR3 coding sequence is TGTGCCAGCAAGACTAGCGGCACAGATACGCAGTATTTT. This translates into CASKTSGTDTQYF. This chain uses TRBV2 with TRBJ2-3, with 8 bases identical to TRBD2. The CDR3 sequence is 13 residues long. The V segment lost 7 bases and the J segment 1 base; nucleotides outside the gene matches: 1. Germline CDR1 SNHLY, CDR2 FYNNEI.

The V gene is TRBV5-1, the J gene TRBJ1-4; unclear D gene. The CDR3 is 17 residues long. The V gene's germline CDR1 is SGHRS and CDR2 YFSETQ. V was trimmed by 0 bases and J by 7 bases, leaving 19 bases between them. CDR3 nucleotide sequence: TGCGCCAGCAGCTTGGCCTACCCGGGGAAAGGAGGTGAAAAACTGTTTTTT. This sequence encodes CASSLAYPGKGGEKLFF.

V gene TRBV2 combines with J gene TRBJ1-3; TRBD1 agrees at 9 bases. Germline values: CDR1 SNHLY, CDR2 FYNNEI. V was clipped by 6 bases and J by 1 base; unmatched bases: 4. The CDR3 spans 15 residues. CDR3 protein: CASRFGTGSGNTIYF. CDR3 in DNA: TGTGCCAGCAGGTTCGGGACAGGGTCTGGAAACACCATATATTTT. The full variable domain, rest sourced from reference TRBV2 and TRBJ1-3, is EPEVTQTPSHQVTQMGQEVILRCVPISNHLYFYWYRQILGQKVEFLVSFYNNEISEKSEIFDDQFSVERPDGSNFTLKIRSTKLEDSAMYFCASRFGTGSGNTIYFGEGSWLTVV.